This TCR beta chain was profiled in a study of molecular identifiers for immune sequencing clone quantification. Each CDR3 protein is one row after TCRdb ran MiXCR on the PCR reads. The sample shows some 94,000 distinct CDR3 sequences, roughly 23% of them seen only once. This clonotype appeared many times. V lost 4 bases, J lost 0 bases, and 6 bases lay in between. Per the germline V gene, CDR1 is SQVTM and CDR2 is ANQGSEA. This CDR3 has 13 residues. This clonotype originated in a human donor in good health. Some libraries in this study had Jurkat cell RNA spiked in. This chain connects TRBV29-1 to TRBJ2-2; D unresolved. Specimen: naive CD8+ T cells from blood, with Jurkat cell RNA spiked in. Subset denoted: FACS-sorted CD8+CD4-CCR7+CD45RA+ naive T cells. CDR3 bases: TGCAGCGTTGTCCCAACGAACACCGGGGAGCTGTTTTTT. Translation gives CSVVPTNTGELFF.